This T cell receptor beta chain originates from a study of T cell responses to AZD1222 COVID-19 vaccine. Study outcomes and limitations: Repertoire collection took place solely once the T cell response had peaked. Spike regions recognized by vaccine-associated CD4 TCRs spanned the protein, led by 160-218 and 743-854.

The assay was immunoSEQ multiplex PCR, and TCRdb's table has in-frame clones only and misses some. This table has about 120,000 clones, 75% to 90% appearing once. Whether given at about 4 or about 12 weeks, second doses were pooled. The CDR3 sequence is 12 residues long. Trimming removed 6 bases from V and 11 bases from J, with 13 bases in between. CDR1 MDHEN and CDR2 SYDVKM come from the germline V gene. Worth noting for this clone: Its target is unknown.

The sequence derives from an adult who received the AZD1222 COVID-19 vaccine. Specimen: peripheral blood, collected 28 days after the second AZD1222 dose. The chain links TRBV28 to TRBJ1-4, with D hard to call. CDR3 bases: TGTGCCAGCAGAGGGCCCGGCGGTAAACTGTTTTTT. Translated: CASRGPGGKLFF. The full variable domain, rest sourced from reference TRBV28 and TRBJ1-4, is DVKVTQSSRYLVKRTGEKVFLECVQDMDHENMFWYRQDPGLGLRLIYFSYDVKMKEKGDIPEGYSVSREKKERFSLILESASTNQTSMYLCASRGPGGKLFFGSGTQLSVL.